One sample yielded the 18 T cell receptor beta chains listed below, sequenced in a study of blood T cell repertoires in COVID-19. Sequencing used immunoSEQ multiplex PCR; TCRdb keeps in-frame clones, though not all of them. The sample consists of 250,000 to 300,000 clones, less than 90% of them appearing once. Material: peripheral blood. The receptors derive from a woman in her thirties with COVID-19, enrolled during active disease.

In DNA, the CDR3 is TGTGCCAGCAGCTCCCGACTAGCGGGGGGGCACGAGCAGTACTTC. Translation gives CASSSRLAGGHEQYF. V usage is TRBV7-2 and J usage is TRBJ2-7, with TRBD2 identical over 14 bases. CDR3 length equals 15 residues. The V and J ends lost 4 bases and 5 bases, in that order; junction bases with no gene match: 4. Germline V gene data show CDR1 as SGHTA and CDR2 as FQGNSA.

The chain is built from TRBV10-3 and TRBJ1-6; D gene unclear. Germline V gene lookup returns CDR1 ENHRY and CDR2 SYGVKD. V lost 3 bases, J lost 5 bases, and 8 bases lay in between. The CDR3 covers 14 residues. CDR3 in amino acids: CAISDSDNNSPLHF. CDR3 bases: TGTGCCATCAGTGATTCAGATAATAATTCACCCCTCCACTTT.

In this sample, this clone turned up once. The chain has TRBV6-4 and TRBJ2-1, with D tentatively TRBD2 (5 bases). This CDR3 is 12 amino acids long. The V gene lost 11 bases and the J gene lost 7 bases, with 15 bases spanning the gap. The germline CDR1 and CDR2 sequences are MRHNA and SNTAGT. The CDR3 spells CALRTVGNEQFF. The CDR3 DNA sequence: TGTGCCTTACGGACTGTCGGTAATGAGCAGTTCTTC.

The chain joins TRBV29-1 to TRBJ2-7; 7 nucleotides agree with TRBD2. The germline gives CDR1 SQVTM, CDR2 ANQGSEA. The CDR3 covers 15 residues. V dropped 0 bases and J dropped 0; count of bases not matched to a gene: 5. This CDR3 is CSVEEGRGSSYEQYF. DNA for the CDR3: TGCAGCGTTGAAGAGGGGCGGGGGAGCTCCTACGAGCAGTACTTC.

This clone was observed a single time. The V gene is TRBV18, the J gene TRBJ1-1; a weak D match, TRBD1 (5 bases). Germline loops: CDR1 KGHSH, CDR2 LQKENI. The CDR3 sequence is 13 residues long. V was cut by 2 bases and J by 7 bases, with 11 bases left in between. CDR3: CASSPSRDFEAFF. The CDR3 nucleotides read TGTGCCAGCTCACCATCACGGGACTTTGAAGCTTTCTTT.

This clone was counted once. The chain recombines TRBV2 with TRBJ2-5; no definite D call. Germline loops: CDR1 SNHLY, CDR2 FYNNEI. Trimming left V 0 bases short and J 0 bases short, with 8 bases between. This CDR3 contains 15 residues. This CDR3 is CASSEASQNQETQYF. The CDR3 nucleotides read TGTGCCAGCAGTGAAGCGTCGCAGAACCAAGAGACCCAGTACTTC.

The J gene is TRBJ1-6, the V gene TRBV5-6, with a tentative D call TRBD1 (6 bases). Trimming took off 4 bases at V and 3 bases at J, with 17 bases between the two ends. The CDR3 has 17 residues. In germline, CDR1 is SGHDT, CDR2 YYEEEE. CDR3 sequence (DNA): TGTGCCAGCAGCCTCCTAACTTCGGGACACTATAATTCACCCCTCCACTTT. This translates into CASSLLTSGHYNSPLHF.

V and J are TRBV5-1 and TRBJ1-4; D unclear. Germline values: CDR1 SGHRS, CDR2 YFSETQ. Between the trimmed V and J ends, which lost 1 base and 8 bases, there was a span of 9 bases. This CDR3 contains 13 residues. The CDR3: CASSLTLQEKLFF. CDR3 bases: TGCGCCAGCAGCTTGACGCTTCAGGAAAAACTGTTTTTT.

This chain joins TRBV12-3 or TRBV12-4 and TRBJ2-7; maybe TRBD2 (7 bases). The CDR3 consists of 12 residues. Trimming stripped 7 bases from V and 2 bases from J, with 9 bases between. The CDR3 spells CASMGGPYEQYF. CDR3 nucleotides: TGTGCCAGCATGGGGGGGCCCTACGAGCAGTACTTC.

With respect to this clone: The same CDR3 is also encoded by other DNA sequences in this sample. The rearrangement uses TRBV5-1 and TRBJ2-1; 11 bases match TRBD2. The germline CDR1 and CDR2 sequences are SGHRS and YFSETQ. The CDR3 loop spans 14 amino acids. The junction had 2 bases not matched to a gene; V was cut back by 5 bases and J by 4 bases. As DNA, the CDR3 is TGCGCCAGCAGTACTAGCGGGGGTTACAATGAGCAGTTCTTC. Protein: CASSTSGGYNEQFF.

For the CDR3, the DNA is TGTGCCAGCAGCTTGGGGGCGGGGGCAGTAGAGACCCAGTACTTC. Its protein product is CASSLGAGAVETQYF. The gene calls are TRBV11-2 and TRBJ2-5; D is perhaps TRBD2 (7 bases). In germline, CDR1 is SGHAT, CDR2 FQNNGV. The V gene lost 3 bases and the J gene lost 4 bases, with 15 bases spanning the gap. This CDR3 contains 15 residues. Full variable domain (outside the CDR3, taken from reference TRBV11-2 and TRBJ2-5): EAGVAQSPRYKIIEKRQSVAFWCNPISGHATLYWYQQILGQGPKLLIQFQNNGVVDDSQLPKDRFSAERLKGVDSTLKIQPAKLEDSAVYLCASSLGAGAVETQYFGPGTRLLVL.

About this clone: The conserved phenylalanine or tryptophan normally closing the CDR3 is absent here, so this likely arose from a read error. Because the CDR3's place on the DNA is in doubt, the DNA is left out and the CDR3 is given as listed by TCRdb. This chain connects TRBV25-1 to TRBJ2-2; the D call of TRBD1 is as the table states it, not checked on the DNA. Termini included, the CDR3 measures 14 amino acids. The germline V gene encodes CDR1 MGHDK and CDR2 SYGVNS. This CDR3 reads CASSESYSFLTGWV.

The chain links TRBV5-1 to TRBJ2-7, with 9 bases that match TRBD2. CDR3 length: 14 residues. Trimming cost V 4 bases and J 6 bases; bases outside gene matches: 8. The germline gives CDR1 SGHRS, CDR2 YFSETQ. CDR3 residues: CASSLPGLALEQYF. Here the CDR3 DNA reads TGCGCCAGCAGCCTCCCTGGACTAGCGCTCGAGCAGTACTTC.

The CDR3 DNA reads as TGTGCCAGCAGCCGGGGACAGGGAACTGGAAACACCATATATTTT. Protein sequence: CASSRGQGTGNTIYF. This chain joins TRBV3-1 (or the pseudogene TRBV3-2) and TRBJ1-3, with 9 bases lining up with TRBD1. Germline assignment: CDR1 LGHDT and CDR2 YNNKEL (reference sequence). J lost 2 bases, V lost 4 bases, and 3 bases had no gene match. The CDR3 sequence is 15 residues long.

This clone was recorded a few times. This chain joins TRBV10-1 and TRBJ1-3; D is possibly TRBD1 (6 bases). From germline, CDR1 is WNHNN and CDR2 SYGVQD (reference sequence). Deletions cut 6 bases from V and 0 bases from J, with 24 bases between. The CDR3 totals 19 residues. DNA for the CDR3: TGCGCCAGCAGCCAACCTAAACGGGGGGCCTACCACTCTGGAAACACCATATATTTT. Encoded protein: CASSQPKRGAYHSGNTIYF.

This chain links TRBV15 with TRBJ1-1, with D unclear. In germline, CDR1 is LNHNV, CDR2 YYDKDF (reference sequence). V lost 0 bases and J 5 bases, leaving 13 bases between the germline ends. CDR3 length: 15 residues. The CDR3 DNA is TGTGCCACCAGCAGAGATAATTCGCGAGGGACTGAAGCTTTCTTT. Translation gives CATSRDNSRGTEAFF.

V usage is TRBV5-6 and J usage is TRBJ2-6; D gene uncertain. CDR3 size: 17 residues. Germline values: CDR1 SGHDT, CDR2 YYEEEE. Trimming pared 0 bases from V and 0 bases from J, leaving 10 bases between. The CDR3 nucleotides read TGTGCCAGCAGCTTGGCAGGCAGTCCCTCTGGGGCCAACGTCCTGACTTTC. Its protein is CASSLAGSPSGANVLTF.

The chain is built from TRBV4-1 and TRBJ2-7; D might be TRBD1 (6 bases). The CDR3 spans 14 residues. V was clipped by 4 bases and J by 6 bases, with 16 bases between them. From germline, CDR1 is MGHRA and CDR2 YSYEKL. This chain's CDR3 is CASSRTYTGSEQYF. In nucleotides, the CDR3 is TGCGCCAGCAGCCGAACCTACACAGGGTCCGAGCAGTACTTC.